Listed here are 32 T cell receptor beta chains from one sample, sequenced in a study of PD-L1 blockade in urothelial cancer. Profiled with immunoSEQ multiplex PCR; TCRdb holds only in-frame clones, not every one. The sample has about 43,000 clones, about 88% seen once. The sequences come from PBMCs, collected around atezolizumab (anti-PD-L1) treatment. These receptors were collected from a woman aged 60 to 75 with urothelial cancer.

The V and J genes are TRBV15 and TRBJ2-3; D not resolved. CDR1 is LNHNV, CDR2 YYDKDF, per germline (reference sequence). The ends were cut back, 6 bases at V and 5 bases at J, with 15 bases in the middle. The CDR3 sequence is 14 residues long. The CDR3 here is CATRPLNFIDTQYF. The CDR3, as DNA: TGTGCCACCAGGCCACTTAACTTTATAGATACGCAGTATTTT.

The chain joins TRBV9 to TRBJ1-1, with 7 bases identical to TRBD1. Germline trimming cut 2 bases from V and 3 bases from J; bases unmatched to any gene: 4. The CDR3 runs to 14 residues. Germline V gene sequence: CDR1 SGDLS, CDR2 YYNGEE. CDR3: CASSVDRAYTEAFF. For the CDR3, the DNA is TGTGCCAGCAGCGTTGACAGGGCTTACACTGAAGCTTTCTTT.

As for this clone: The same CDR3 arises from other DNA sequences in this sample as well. The CDR3 sequence: CASSRQLNQPQHF. CDR3 bases: TGTGCCAGTAGTAGACAGCTCAATCAGCCCCAGCATTTT. J is TRBJ1-5 and V is TRBV5-6; a weak D match, TRBD1 (5 bases). The CDR3 spans 13 residues. Trimming took off 8 bases at V and 3 bases at J, with 12 bases between the two ends. The germline V gene encodes CDR1 SGHDT and CDR2 YYEEEE.

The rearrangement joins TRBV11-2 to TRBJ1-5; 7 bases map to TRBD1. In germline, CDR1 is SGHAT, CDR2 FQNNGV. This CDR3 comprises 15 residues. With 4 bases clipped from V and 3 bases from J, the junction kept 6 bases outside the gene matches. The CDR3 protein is CASSSGTVHNQPQHF. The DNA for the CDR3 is TGTGCCAGCAGCTCCGGGACAGTACACAATCAGCCCCAGCATTTT.

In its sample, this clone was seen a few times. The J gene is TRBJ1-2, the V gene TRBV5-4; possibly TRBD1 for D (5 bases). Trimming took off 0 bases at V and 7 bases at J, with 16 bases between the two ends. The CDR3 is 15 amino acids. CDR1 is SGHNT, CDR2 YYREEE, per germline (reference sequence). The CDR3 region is CASSLVGAGRLGYTF. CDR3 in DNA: TGTGCCAGCAGCTTGGTAGGGGCAGGACGGCTTGGCTACACCTTC.

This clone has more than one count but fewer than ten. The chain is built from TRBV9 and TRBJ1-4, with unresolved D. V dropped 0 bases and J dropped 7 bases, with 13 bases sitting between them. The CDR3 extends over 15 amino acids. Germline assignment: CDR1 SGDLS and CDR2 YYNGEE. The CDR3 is CASSVGLQRGEKLFF. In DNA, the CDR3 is TGTGCCAGCAGCGTAGGCTTACAGCGGGGTGAAAAACTGTTTTTT. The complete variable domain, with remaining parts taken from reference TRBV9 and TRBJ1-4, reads DSGVTQTPKHLITATGQRVTLRCSPRSGDLSVYWYQQSLDQGLQFLIQYYNGEERAKGNILERFSAQQFPDLHSELNLSSLELGDSALYFCASSVGLQRGEKLFFGSGTQLSVL.

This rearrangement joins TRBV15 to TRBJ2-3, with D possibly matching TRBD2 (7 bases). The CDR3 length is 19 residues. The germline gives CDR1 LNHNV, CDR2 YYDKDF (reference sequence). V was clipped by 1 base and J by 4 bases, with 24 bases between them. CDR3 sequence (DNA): TGTGCCACCAGCAGAGTTGGCGTAGCATGGAGGGGGGGGGCAGATACGCAGTATTTT. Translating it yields CATSRVGVAWRGGADTQYF.

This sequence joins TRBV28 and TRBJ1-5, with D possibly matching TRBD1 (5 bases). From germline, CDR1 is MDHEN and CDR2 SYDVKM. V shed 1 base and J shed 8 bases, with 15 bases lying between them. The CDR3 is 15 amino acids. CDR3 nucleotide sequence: TGTGCCAGCAGTTTATTTGGGGCGCAAGTCGAGCCCCAGCATTTT. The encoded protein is CASSLFGAQVEPQHF.

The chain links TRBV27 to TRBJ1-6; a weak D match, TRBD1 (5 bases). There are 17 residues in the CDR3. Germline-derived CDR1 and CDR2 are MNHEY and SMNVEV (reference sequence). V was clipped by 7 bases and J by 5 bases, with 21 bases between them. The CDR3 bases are TGTGCCAGCATTCAACGGGGCGACGGGAGAAATAATTCACCCCTCCACTTT. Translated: CASIQRGDGRNNSPLHF.

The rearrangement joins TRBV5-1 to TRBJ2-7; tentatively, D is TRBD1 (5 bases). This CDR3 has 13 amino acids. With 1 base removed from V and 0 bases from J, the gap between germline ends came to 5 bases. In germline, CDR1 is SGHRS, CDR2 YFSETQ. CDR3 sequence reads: CASSLTGSYEQYF. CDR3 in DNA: TGCGCCAGCAGCTTGACAGGCTCCTACGAGCAGTACTTC.

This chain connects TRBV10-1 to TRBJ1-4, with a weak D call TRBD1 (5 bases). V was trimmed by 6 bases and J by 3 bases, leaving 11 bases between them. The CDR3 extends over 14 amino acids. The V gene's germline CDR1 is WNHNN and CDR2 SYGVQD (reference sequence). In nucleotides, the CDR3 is TGCGCCAGCAGCGCAGGGTCGTCTAATGAAAAACTGTTTTTT. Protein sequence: CASSAGSSNEKLFF.

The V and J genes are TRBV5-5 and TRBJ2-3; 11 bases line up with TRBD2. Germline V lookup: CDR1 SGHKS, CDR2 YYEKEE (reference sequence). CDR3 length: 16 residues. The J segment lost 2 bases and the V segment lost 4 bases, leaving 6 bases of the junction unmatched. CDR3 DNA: TGTGCCAGCAGCCCCGAACTAGCGGGGGCCACAGATACGCAGTATTTT. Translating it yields CASSPELAGATDTQYF.

CDR3: CASSRTPYSGGSSYNEQFF. DNA of the CDR3: TGTGCCAGCAGCCGAACCCCTTATAGCGGGGGGAGCTCCTACAATGAGCAGTTCTTC. J is TRBJ2-1 and V is TRBV5-4; 10 bases fit TRBD2. The CDR3 consists of 19 residues. Germline CDR1 is SGHNT and CDR2 is YYREEE (reference sequence). The ends lost 4 bases at V and 0 bases at J; junction bases unmatched: 13.

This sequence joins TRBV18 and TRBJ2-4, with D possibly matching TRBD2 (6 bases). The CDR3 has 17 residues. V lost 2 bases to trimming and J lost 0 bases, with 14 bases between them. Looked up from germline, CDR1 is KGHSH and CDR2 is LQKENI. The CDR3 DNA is TGTGCCAGCTCACCAGGACGGGAGAAGCTAGCCAAAAACATTCAGTACTTC. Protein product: CASSPGREKLAKNIQYF.

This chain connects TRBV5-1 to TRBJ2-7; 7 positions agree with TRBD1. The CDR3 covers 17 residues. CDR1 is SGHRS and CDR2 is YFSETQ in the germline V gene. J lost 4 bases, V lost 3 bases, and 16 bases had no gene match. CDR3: CASSWTFLTGSSYEQYF. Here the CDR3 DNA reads TGCGCCAGCAGCTGGACCTTCTTGACAGGGAGTAGTTACGAGCAGTACTTC.

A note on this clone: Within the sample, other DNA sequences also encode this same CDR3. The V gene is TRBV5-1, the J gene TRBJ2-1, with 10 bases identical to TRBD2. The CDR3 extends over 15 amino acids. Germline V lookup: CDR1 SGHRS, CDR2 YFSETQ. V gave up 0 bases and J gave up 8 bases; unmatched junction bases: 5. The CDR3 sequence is CASSLGLAGVDEQFF. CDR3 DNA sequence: TGCGCCAGCAGCTTGGGCCTAGCGGGAGTGGATGAGCAGTTCTTC.

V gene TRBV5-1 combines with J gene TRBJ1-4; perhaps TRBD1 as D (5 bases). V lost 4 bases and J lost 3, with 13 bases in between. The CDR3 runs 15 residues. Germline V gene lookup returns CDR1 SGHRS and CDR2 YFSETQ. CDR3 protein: CASSPWGDANEKLFF. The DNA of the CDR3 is TGCGCCAGCAGCCCGTGGGGGGATGCTAATGAAAAACTGTTTTTT.

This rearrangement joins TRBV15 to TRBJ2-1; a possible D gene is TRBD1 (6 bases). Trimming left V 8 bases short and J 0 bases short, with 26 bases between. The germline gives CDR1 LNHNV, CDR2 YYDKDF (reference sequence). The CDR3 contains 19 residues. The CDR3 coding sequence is TGTGCCACCTTAACCACCAAACTAGACAGGCCGAGCTCCTACAATGAGCAGTTCTTC. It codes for CATLTTKLDRPSSYNEQFF.

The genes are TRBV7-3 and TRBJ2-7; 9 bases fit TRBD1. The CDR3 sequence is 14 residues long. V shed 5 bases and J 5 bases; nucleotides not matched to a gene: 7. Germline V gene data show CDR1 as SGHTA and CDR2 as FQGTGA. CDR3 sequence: CASSTGQGGHEQYF. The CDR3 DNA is TGTGCCAGCAGCACGGGACAGGGTGGCCACGAGCAGTACTTC.

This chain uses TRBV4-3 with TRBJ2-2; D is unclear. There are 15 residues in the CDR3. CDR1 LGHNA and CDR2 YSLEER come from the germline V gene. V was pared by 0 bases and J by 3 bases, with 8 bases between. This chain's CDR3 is CASSQDPGYTGELFF. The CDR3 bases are TGCGCCAGCAGCCAAGATCCGGGTTACACCGGGGAGCTGTTTTTT.

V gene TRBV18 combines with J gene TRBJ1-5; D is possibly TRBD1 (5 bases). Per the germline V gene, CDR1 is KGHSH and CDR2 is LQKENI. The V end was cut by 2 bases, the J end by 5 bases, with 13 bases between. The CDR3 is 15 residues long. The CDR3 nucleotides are TGTGCCAGCTCACCATTCGGGGGTCCCGATCAGCCCCAGCATTTT. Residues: CASSPFGGPDQPQHF.

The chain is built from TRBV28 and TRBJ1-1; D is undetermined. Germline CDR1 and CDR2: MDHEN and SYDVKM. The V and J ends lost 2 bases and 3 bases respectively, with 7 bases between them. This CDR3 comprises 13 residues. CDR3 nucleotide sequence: TGTGCCAGCAGTTTAGGTACAGACACTGAAGCTTTCTTT. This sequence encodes CASSLGTDTEAFF. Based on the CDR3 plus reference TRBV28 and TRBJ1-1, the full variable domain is DVKVTQSSRYLVKRTGEKVFLECVQDMDHENMFWYRQDPGLGLRLIYFSYDVKMKEKGDIPEGYSVSREKKERFSLILESASTNQTSMYLCASSLGTDTEAFFGQGTRLTVV.

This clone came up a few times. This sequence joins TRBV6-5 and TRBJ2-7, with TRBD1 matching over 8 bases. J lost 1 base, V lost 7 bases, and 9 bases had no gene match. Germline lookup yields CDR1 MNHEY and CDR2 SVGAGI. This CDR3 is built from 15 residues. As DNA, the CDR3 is TGTGCCAGCACCGAGCCGGACAGGGATTCCTACGAGCAGTACTTC. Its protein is CASTEPDRDSYEQYF.

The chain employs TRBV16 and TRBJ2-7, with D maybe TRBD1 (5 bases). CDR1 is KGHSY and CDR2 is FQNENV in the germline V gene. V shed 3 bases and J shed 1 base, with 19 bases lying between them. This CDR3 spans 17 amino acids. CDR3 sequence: CASSHQGSFARSYEQYF. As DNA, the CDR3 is TGTGCCAGCAGCCATCAGGGATCGTTCGCTAGGTCCTACGAGCAGTACTTC.

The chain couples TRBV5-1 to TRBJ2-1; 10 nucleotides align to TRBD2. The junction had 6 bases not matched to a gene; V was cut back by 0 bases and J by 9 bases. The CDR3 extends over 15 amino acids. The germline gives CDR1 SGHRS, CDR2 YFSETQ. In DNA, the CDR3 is TGCGCCAGCAGCTTGGTGCTAGCGGGAGCTGCTGAGCAGTTCTTC. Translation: CASSLVLAGAAEQFF.

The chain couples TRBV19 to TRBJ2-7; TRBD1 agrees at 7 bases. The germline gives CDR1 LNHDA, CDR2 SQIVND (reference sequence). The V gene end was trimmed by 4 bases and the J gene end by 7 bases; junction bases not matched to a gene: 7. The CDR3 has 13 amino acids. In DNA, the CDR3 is TGTGCCAGTAGTAAGCCCCAGGGGGAAGAGCAGTACTTC. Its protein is CASSKPQGEEQYF.

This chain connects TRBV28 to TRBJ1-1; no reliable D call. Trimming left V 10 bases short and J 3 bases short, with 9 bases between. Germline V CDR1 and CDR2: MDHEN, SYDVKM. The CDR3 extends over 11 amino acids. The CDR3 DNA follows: TGTGCCACCCTAATGGACACTGAAGCTTTCTTT. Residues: CATLMDTEAFF.

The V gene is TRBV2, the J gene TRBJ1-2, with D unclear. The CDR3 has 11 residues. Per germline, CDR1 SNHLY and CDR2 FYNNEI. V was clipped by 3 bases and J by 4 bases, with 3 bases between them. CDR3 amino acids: CASSEAYGYTF. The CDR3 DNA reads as TGTGCCAGCAGTGAGGCCTATGGCTACACCTTC.

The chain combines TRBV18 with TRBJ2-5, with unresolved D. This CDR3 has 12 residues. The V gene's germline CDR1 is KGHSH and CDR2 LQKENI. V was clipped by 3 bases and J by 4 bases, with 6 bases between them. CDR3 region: CASSPARETQYF. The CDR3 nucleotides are TGTGCCAGCTCACCCGCTAGAGAGACCCAGTACTTC.

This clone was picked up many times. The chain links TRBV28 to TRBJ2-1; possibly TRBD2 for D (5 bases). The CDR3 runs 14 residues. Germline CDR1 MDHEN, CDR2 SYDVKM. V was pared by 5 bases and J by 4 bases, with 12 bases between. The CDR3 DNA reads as TGTGCCAGCAGTCGGCTAGCTATGTACAATGAGCAGTTCTTC. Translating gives CASSRLAMYNEQFF.

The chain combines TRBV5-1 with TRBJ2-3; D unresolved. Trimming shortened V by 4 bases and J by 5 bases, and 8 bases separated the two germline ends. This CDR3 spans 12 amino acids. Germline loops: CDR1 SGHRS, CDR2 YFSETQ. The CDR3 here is CASSTYGDTQYF. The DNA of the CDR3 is TGCGCCAGCAGCACCTACGGAGATACGCAGTATTTT. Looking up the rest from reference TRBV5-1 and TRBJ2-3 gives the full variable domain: KAGVTQTPRYLIKTRGQQVTLSCSPISGHRSVSWYQQTPGQGLQFLFEYFSETQRNKGNFPGRFSGRQFSNSRSEMNVSTLELGDSALYLCASSTYGDTQYFGPGTRLTVL.

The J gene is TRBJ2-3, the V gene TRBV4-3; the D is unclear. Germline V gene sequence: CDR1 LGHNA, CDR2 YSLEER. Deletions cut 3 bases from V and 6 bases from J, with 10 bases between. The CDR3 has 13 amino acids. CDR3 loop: CASSQTSEDTQYF. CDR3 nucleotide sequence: TGCGCCAGCAGCCAGACTTCGGAGGATACGCAGTATTTT.